The 25 T cell receptor beta chains below were found in one sample sequenced in a study of cytomegalovirus exposure and HLA in healthy donors. PCR used 60 Vbeta primers and 13 Jbeta primers. Some clones are missing from TCRdb's copy, which holds only in-frame ones; the method was immunoSEQ multiplex PCR. The data hold 150,000 to 200,000 clones, with 84% observed a single time. Material for sequencing was PBMCs. All receptors derive from a boy aged 5 to 17 in good health and CMV-seronegative.

The chain uses TRBV5-1 and TRBJ2-2; TRBD1 matches 8 bases. Trimming at V came to 3 bases and at J to 8 bases, leaving 9 bases not matched to a gene. The CDR3 has 15 residues. Germline CDR1 SGHRS, CDR2 YFSETQ. CDR3 sequence: CASSSGQGGEGELFF. DNA for the CDR3: TGCGCCAGCAGCTCCGGACAGGGCGGTGAAGGGGAGCTGTTTTTT.

The chain joins TRBV5-1 to TRBJ1-4, with 9 bases matching TRBD1. The junction had 7 bases not matched to a gene; V was cut back by 3 bases and J by 7 bases. CDR1 is SGHRS, CDR2 YFSETQ, per germline. The CDR3 consists of 15 residues. In DNA form, the CDR3 reads TGCGCCAGCAGCTCAAATACAGGGGGCGGTGAAAAACTGTTTTTT. Translation: CASSSNTGGGEKLFF.

This rearrangement joins TRBV4-1 to TRBJ2-1; D may be TRBD1 (6 bases). CDR1 MGHRA and CDR2 YSYEKL come from the germline V gene. The CDR3 runs 14 residues. V lost 4 bases, J lost 8 bases, and 15 bases lay in between. The CDR3 coding sequence is TGCGCCAGCAGCCCGTTAACAGGGCGCCATGAGCAGTTCTTC. This translates into CASSPLTGRHEQFF.

In its sample, this clone was seen once. The gene calls are TRBV6-1 and TRBJ1-4; TRBD1 is a possible D gene (6 bases). The germline gives CDR1 MNHNS, CDR2 SASEGT. V was cut by 4 bases and J by 1 base, with 16 bases left in between. This CDR3 has 17 amino acids. CDR3 sequence reads: CASSARPGAGTNEKLFF. DNA of the CDR3: TGTGCCAGCAGTGCCCGGCCAGGGGCGGGAACTAATGAAAAACTGTTTTTT.

The chain joins TRBV9 to TRBJ2-1, with 14 bases aligning to TRBD2. Trimming cost V 6 bases and J 9 bases; bases outside gene matches: 8. The CDR3 contains 15 residues. The germline CDR1 and CDR2 sequences are SGDLS and YYNGEE. The CDR3 DNA is TGTGCCAGCACCCCGGGACTAGCGGGGGCGGGTGAGCAGTTCTTC. Translating it yields CASTPGLAGAGEQFF.

This chain uses TRBV7-9 with TRBJ2-2; a weak D match, TRBD2 (5 bases). Germline V gene lookup returns CDR1 SEHNR and CDR2 FQNEAQ (reference sequence). Trimming left V 7 bases short and J 7 bases short, with 10 bases between. CDR3 length: 12 amino acids. For the CDR3, the DNA is TGTGCCAGCACCCCCCGGGGCGGGGAGCTGTTTTTT. The encoded protein is CASTPRGGELFF.

The CDR3 region is CAWSPGQGAGYTF. The CDR3 bases are TGTGCCTGGTCACCGGGACAGGGGGCTGGCTACACCTTC. The chain links TRBV30 to TRBJ1-2; 12 bases line up with TRBD1. V trimming: 5 bases; J trimming: 7 bases; junction bases outside the gene matches: 5. The V gene's germline CDR1 is GTSNPN and CDR2 SVGIG (reference sequence). The CDR3 extends over 13 amino acids. Supplemented by reference TRBV30 and TRBJ1-2, the full variable domain reads SQTIHQWPATLVQPVGSPLSLECTVEGTSNPNLYWYRQAAGRGLQLLFYSVGIGQISSEVPQNLSASRPQDRQFILSSKKLLLSDSGFYLCAWSPGQGAGYTFGSGTRLTVV.

This chain links TRBV7-9 with TRBJ1-2, with TRBD1 identical over 9 bases. The J segment lost 7 bases and the V segment lost 5 bases, leaving 5 bases of the junction unmatched. From germline, CDR1 is SEHNR and CDR2 FQNEAQ (reference sequence). This CDR3 spans 13 amino acids. The CDR3 loop reads CASSGDRVLGYTF. CDR3 coding DNA: TGTGCCAGCAGCGGGGACAGGGTTCTTGGCTACACCTTC.

The chain uses TRBV25-1 and TRBJ1-3, with D hard to call. The V gene lost 6 bases and the J gene lost 4 bases, with 7 bases spanning the gap. Germline V gene sequence: CDR1 MGHDK, CDR2 SYGVNS. The length of the CDR3 is 12 residues. The CDR3 is CASSPGGNTIYF. The CDR3 DNA sequence: TGTGCCAGCAGCCCAGGAGGAAACACCATATATTTT. The full variable domain, in which reference TRBV25-1 and TRBJ1-3 provide the parts outside the CDR3, is EADIYQTPRYLVIGTGKKITLECSQTMGHDKMYWYQQDPGMELHLIHYSYGVNSTEKGDLSSESTVSRIRTEHFPLTLESARPSHTSQYLCASSPGGNTIYFGEGSWLTVV.

The sample holds one count of this clone. The gene calls are TRBV7-9 and TRBJ2-1, with D possibly being TRBD2 (6 bases). V lost 4 bases, J lost 5 bases, and 9 bases lay in between. Germline V lookup: CDR1 SEHNR, CDR2 FQNEAQ (reference sequence). CDR3 length: 13 residues. CDR3 nucleotide sequence: TGTGCCAGCAGCTCTCGGAGGGACAATGAGCAGTTCTTC. Its translation is CASSSRRDNEQFF.

This sequence joins TRBV19 and TRBJ1-1; TRBD1 matches at 7 bases. The J segment lost 0 bases and the V segment lost 8 bases, leaving 9 bases of the junction unmatched. CDR1 LNHDA and CDR2 SQIVND come from the germline V gene (reference sequence). There are 15 residues in the CDR3. The CDR3 coding sequence is TGTGCCAGTTCCCGGGAGGGGACAGTGAACACTGAAGCTTTCTTT. Residues: CASSREGTVNTEAFF.

This chain's CDR3 is CASRQQGTGELFF. The DNA of the CDR3 is TGTGCCAGCAGGCAACAGGGGACCGGGGAGCTGTTTTTT. The chain couples TRBV7-3 to TRBJ2-2, with 7 bases aligning to TRBD1. Looked up from germline, CDR1 is SGHTA and CDR2 is FQGTGA. The CDR3 covers 13 residues. V was pared by 6 bases and J by 5 bases, with 3 bases of the junction left unmatched.

In its sample, this clone was seen once. The junction and the germline gene differ at one end; a read error may be behind it. The chain couples TRBV7-7 to TRBJ2-7; no reliable D call. The CDR3 spans 13 residues. Germline lookup yields CDR1 SSHAT and CDR2 FNYEAQ (reference sequence). The CDR3 is CASSLGLGYEQYF. The CDR3 DNA is TGTGCTAGCAGCTTAGGGCTAGGCTACGAGCAGTACTTC.

This clone turned up a few times. The chain couples TRBV6-1 to TRBJ2-5; 7 bases agree with TRBD1. The CDR3 sequence is 13 residues long. The germline V gene has CDR1 MNHNS and CDR2 SASEGT. V shed 5 bases and J 5 bases; nucleotides not matched to a gene: 5. In nucleotides, the CDR3 is TGTGCCAGCAGTTTACAGGGGTGGGAGACCCAGTACTTC. It codes for CASSLQGWETQYF.

The V call is TRBV15, the J call TRBJ2-1; the D is unclear. Germline lookup yields CDR1 LNHNV and CDR2 YYDKDF (reference sequence). The CDR3 contains 13 residues. Trimming removed 8 bases from V and 7 bases from J, with 15 bases in between. CDR3 in amino acids: CATAPVVVNEQFF. CDR3 sequence (DNA): TGTGCCACCGCGCCTGTAGTGGTGAATGAGCAGTTCTTC.

This clone was seen once. This chain connects TRBV5-1 to TRBJ2-5, with no clear D. Trimming removed 2 bases at V and 5 bases at J, with 7 bases between. There are 12 residues in the CDR3. Germline V gene lookup returns CDR1 SGHRS and CDR2 YFSETQ. The CDR3 protein is CASSLIGETQYF. The CDR3 bases are TGCGCCAGCAGCTTAATCGGGGAGACCCAGTACTTC.

This clone was seen once. The chain recombines TRBV19 with TRBJ1-2; 8 nucleotides line up with TRBD1. CDR3 length: 15 amino acids. Unmatched junction bases numbered 6, after V lost 5 bases and J lost 1 base. In germline, CDR1 is LNHDA, CDR2 SQIVND (reference sequence). Written as DNA, the CDR3 is TGTGCCAGTAGTGCCGACAGGGGAGGTAACTATGGCTACACCTTC. It codes for CASSADRGGNYGYTF. The full variable domain, completed using reference TRBV19 and TRBJ1-2, is DGGITQSPKYLFRKEGQNVTLSCEQNLNHDAMYWYRQDPGQGLRLIYYSQIVNDFQKGDIAEGYSVSREKKESFPLTVTSAQKNPTAFYLCASSADRGGNYGYTFGSGTRLTVV.

The chain combines TRBV5-1 with TRBJ2-2; TRBD1 aligns across 7 bases. This CDR3 has 15 residues. V was clipped by 4 bases and J by 2 bases; unmatched bases: 5. The germline gives CDR1 SGHRS, CDR2 YFSETQ. CDR3 coding DNA: TGCGCCAGCAGCCCGGGACAGATCAACACCGGGGAGCTGTTTTTT. Translating gives CASSPGQINTGELFF.

The chain is built from TRBV30 and TRBJ2-5; tentatively, D is TRBD2 (5 bases). The CDR3 has 14 residues. The V gene's germline CDR1 is GTSNPN and CDR2 SVGIG (reference sequence). The V and J ends lost 5 bases and 5 bases respectively, with 18 bases between them. The CDR3: CAWAVGPPGETQYF. The CDR3 bases are TGTGCCTGGGCGGTAGGACCCCCGGGGGAGACCCAGTACTTC.

The chain has TRBV7-6 and TRBJ2-2; possible D gene TRBD2, 7 bases. Trimming took 1 base from V and 4 from J, leaving 16 bases between them. The V gene's germline CDR1 is SGHVS and CDR2 FNYEAQ. This CDR3 has 17 residues. The CDR3 DNA reads TGTGCCAGCAGCTTAGGGGTAGGCGGGGGCGGCACCGGGGAGCTGTTTTTT. Its protein is CASSLGVGGGGTGELFF.

V gene TRBV9 combines with J gene TRBJ2-1; 7 nucleotides match TRBD2. Germline-derived CDR1 and CDR2 are SGDLS and YYNGEE. CDR3 length: 16 amino acids. V lost 0 bases, J lost 4 bases, and 7 bases stayed unmatched. The CDR3 reads CASSVGASGIYNEQFF. The DNA for the CDR3 is TGTGCCAGCAGCGTAGGGGCTAGCGGAATATACAATGAGCAGTTCTTC.

V is TRBV7-9 and J is TRBJ1-2; D uncertain. Germline V gene lookup returns CDR1 SEHNR and CDR2 FQNEAQ (reference sequence). Trimming shortened V by 5 bases and J by 7 bases, and 17 bases separated the two germline ends. This CDR3 region has 14 residues. CDR3 nucleotides: TGTGCCAGCAGCCCTTCGAGATCGGAGCTTGGCTACACCTTC. This sequence encodes CASSPSRSELGYTF.

The table lists this clone with a few counts. The chain combines TRBV14 with TRBJ1-2; 8 bases align to TRBD1. J was trimmed by 7 bases and V by 0 bases; bases with no gene match: 7. CDR1 SGHDN and CDR2 FVKESK come from the germline V gene. The CDR3 length is 15 residues. DNA for the CDR3: TGTGCCAGCAGCCAAGAGTCCAGGGGGCCCTCTGGCTACACCTTC. Amino acid sequence: CASSQESRGPSGYTF.

The gene calls are TRBV13 and TRBJ2-2; TRBD1 might be the D (6 bases). The length of the CDR3 is 17 residues. Trimming took 6 bases from V and 4 from J, leaving 21 bases between them. Germline-derived CDR1 and CDR2 are PRHDT and FYEKMQ (reference sequence). Written as DNA, the CDR3 is TGTGCCAGCAGTTACAGATCCGGGACAACTTCCACCGGGGAGCTGTTTTTT. Encoded protein: CASSYRSGTTSTGELFF. The full variable domain, completed using reference TRBV13 and TRBJ2-2, is AAGVIQSPRHLIKEKRETATLKCYPIPRHDTVYWYQQGPGQDPQFLISFYEKMQSDKGSIPDRFSAQQFSDYHSELNMSSLELGDSALYFCASSYRSGTTSTGELFFGEGSRLTVL.

Worth noting for this clone: The junction differs from germline at one of its ends, possibly a read error. The genes are TRBV7-7 and TRBJ2-5; possible D gene TRBD2, 6 bases. Per germline, CDR1 SSHAT and CDR2 FNYEAQ (reference sequence). The CDR3 length is 15 residues. The CDR3 loop reads CASSLVADGSKTQYF. In nucleotides, the CDR3 is TGTGCTAGCAGCTTAGTAGCGGACGGGTCGAAGACCCAGTACTTC.